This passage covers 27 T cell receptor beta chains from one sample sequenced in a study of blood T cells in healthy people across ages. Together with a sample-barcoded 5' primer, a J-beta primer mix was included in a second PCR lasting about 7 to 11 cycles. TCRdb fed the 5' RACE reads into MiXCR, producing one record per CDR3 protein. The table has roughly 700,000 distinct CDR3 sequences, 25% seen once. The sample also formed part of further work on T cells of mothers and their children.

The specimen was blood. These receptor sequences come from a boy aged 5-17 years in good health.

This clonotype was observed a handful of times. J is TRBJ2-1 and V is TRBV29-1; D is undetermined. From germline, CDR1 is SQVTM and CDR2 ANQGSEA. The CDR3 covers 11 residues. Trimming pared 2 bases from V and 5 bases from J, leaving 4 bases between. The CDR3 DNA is TGCAGCGTTGAACCTAACAATGAGCAGTTCTTC. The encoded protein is CSVEPNNEQFF.

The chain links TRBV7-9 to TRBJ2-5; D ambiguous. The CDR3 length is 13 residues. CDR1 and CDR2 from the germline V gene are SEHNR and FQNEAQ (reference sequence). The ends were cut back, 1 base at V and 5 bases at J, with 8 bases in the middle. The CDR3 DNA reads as TGTGCCAGCAGCTTAGAATTCGGGGAGACCCAGTACTTC. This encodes CASSLEFGETQYF.

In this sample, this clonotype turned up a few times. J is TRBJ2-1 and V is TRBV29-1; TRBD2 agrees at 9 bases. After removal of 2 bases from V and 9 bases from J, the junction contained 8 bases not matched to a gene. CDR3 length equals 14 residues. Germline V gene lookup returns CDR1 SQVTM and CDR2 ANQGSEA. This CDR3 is CSVEKAGGPREQFF. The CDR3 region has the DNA TGCAGCGTTGAAAAGGCGGGGGGGCCTCGTGAGCAGTTCTTC.

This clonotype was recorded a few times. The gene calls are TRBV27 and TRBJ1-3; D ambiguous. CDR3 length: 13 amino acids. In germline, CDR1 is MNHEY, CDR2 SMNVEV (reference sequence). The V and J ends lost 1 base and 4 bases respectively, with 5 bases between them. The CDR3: CASSLFQGNTIYF. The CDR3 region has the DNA TGTGCCAGCAGTTTATTTCAAGGAAACACCATATATTTT.

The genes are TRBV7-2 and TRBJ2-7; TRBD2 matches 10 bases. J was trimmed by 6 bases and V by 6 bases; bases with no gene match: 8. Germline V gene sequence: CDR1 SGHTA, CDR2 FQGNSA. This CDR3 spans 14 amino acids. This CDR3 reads CASSFLAGVAEQYF. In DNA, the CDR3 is TGTGCCAGCAGTTTTCTAGCGGGAGTTGCCGAGCAGTACTTC.

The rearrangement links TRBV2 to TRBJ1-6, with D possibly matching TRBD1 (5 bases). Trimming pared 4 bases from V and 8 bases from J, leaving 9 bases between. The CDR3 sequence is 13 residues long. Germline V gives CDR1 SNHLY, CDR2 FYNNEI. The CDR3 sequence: CASSVTAYSPLHF. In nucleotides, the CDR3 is TGTGCCAGCAGTGTGACAGCATATTCACCCCTCCACTTT.

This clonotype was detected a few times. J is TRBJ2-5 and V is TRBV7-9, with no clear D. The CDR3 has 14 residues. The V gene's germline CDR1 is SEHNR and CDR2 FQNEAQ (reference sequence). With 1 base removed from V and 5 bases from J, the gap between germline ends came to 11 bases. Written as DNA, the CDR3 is TGTGCCAGCAGCTTAGAAAGGGAATGGGAGACCCAGTACTTC. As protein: CASSLEREWETQYF. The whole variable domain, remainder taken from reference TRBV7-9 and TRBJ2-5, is DTGVSQNPRHKITKRGQNVTFRCDPISEHNRLYWYRQTLGQGPEFLTYFQNEAQLEKSRLLSDRFSAERPKGSFSTLEIQRTEQGDSAMYLCASSLEREWETQYFGPGTRLLVL.

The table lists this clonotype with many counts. The CDR3 DNA follows: TGCAGTGTTCGGACCGCTAGCTACGAGCAGTACTTC. Its protein product is CSVRTASYEQYF. The chain carries TRBV29-1 and TRBJ2-7; D unresolved. Germline V lookup: CDR1 SQVTM, CDR2 ANQGSEA. CDR3 length equals 12 residues.

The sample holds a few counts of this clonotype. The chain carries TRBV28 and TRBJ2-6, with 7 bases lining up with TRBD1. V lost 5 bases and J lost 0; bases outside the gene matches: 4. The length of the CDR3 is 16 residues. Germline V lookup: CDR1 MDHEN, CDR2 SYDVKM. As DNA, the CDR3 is TGTGCCAGCAGTACCGACAGGGACTCTGGGGCCAACGTCCTGACTTTC. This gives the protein CASSTDRDSGANVLTF.

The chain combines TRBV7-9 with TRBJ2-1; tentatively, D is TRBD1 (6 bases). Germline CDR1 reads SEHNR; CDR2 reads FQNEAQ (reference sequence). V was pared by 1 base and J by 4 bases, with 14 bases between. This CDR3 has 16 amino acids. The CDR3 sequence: CASSLERTGRYNEQFF. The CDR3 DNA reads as TGTGCCAGCAGCTTAGAGCGTACAGGGAGATACAATGAGCAGTTCTTC.

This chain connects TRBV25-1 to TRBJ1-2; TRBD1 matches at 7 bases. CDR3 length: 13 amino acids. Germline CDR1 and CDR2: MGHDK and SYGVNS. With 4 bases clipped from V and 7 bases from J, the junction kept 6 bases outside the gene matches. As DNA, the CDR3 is TGTGCCAGCAGTGTACAGGGGTCGCGTGGCTACACCTTC. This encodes CASSVQGSRGYTF.

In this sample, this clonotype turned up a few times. CDR3 DNA sequence: TGTGCCAGCAGCGCCCCGGATTCCAGGGGGAGACAAGAGACCCAGTACTTC. It yields the protein CASSAPDSRGRQETQYF. The chain recombines TRBV9 with TRBJ2-5; 7 nucleotides line up with TRBD1. Germline loops: CDR1 SGDLS, CDR2 YYNGEE. The V segment lost 3 bases and the J segment 2 bases; nucleotides outside the gene matches: 13. The CDR3 runs to 17 residues.

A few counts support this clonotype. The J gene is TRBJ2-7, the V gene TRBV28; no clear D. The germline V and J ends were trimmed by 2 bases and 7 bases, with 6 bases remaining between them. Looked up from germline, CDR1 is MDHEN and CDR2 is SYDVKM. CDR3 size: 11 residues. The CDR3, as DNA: TGTGCCAGCAGTTTAACGGAGGAGCAGTACTTC. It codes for CASSLTEEQYF.

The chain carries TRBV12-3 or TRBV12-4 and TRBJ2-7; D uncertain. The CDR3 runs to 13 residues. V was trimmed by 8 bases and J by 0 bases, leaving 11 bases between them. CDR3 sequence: CASGRTSSYEQYF. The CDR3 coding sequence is TGTGCCAGCGGACGAACCAGCTCCTACGAGCAGTACTTC.

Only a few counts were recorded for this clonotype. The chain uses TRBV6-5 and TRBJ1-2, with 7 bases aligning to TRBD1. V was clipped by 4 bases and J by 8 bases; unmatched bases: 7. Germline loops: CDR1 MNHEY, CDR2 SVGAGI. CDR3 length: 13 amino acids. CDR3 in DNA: TGTGCCAGCAGTTCTCCAGGGGGTGCGGGCTACACCTTC. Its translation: CASSSPGGAGYTF.

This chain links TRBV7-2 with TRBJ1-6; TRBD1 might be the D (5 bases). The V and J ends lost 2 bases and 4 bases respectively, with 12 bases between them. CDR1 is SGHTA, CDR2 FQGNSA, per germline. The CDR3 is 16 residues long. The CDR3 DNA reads TGTGCCAGCAGCTTAATTGCAGGGTCGTATAATTCACCCCTCCACTTT. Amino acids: CASSLIAGSYNSPLHF.

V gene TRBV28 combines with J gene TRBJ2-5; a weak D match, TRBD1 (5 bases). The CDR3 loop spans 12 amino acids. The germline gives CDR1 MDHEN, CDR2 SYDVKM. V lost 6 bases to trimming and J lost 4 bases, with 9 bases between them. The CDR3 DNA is TGTGCCAGCAGGGGGCGCCCAGAGACCCAGTACTTC. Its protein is CASRGRPETQYF.

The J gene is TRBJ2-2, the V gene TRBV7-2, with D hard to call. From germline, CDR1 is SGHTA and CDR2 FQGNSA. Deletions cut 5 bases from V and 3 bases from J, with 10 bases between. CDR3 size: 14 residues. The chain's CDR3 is CASSPGFYTGELFF. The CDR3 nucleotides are TGTGCCAGCAGCCCGGGCTTCTACACCGGGGAGCTGTTTTTT.

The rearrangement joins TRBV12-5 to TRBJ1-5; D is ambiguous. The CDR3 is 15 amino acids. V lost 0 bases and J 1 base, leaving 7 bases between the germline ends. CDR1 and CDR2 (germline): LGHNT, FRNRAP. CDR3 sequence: CASGLVSGSNQPQHF. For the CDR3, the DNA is TGTGCTAGTGGTTTGGTAAGCGGGAGCAATCAGCCCCAGCATTTT.

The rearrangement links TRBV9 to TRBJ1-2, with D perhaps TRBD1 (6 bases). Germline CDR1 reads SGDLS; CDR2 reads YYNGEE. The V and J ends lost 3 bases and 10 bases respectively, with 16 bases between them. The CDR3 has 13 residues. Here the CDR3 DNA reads TGTGCCAGCAGCGCCACCTATGGACAGTTCTACACCTTC. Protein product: CASSATYGQFYTF.

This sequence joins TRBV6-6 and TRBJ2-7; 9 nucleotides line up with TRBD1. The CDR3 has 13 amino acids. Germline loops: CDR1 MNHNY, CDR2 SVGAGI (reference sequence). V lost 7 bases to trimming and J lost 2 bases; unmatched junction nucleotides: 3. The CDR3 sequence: CASTRTGAYEQYF. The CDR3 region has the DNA TGTGCCAGCACCCGGACAGGGGCCTACGAGCAGTACTTC.

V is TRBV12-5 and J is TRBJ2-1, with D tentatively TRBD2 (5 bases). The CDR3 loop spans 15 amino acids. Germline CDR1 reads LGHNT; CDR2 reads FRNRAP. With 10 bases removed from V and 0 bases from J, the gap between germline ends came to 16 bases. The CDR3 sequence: CATLGTGSSYNEQFF. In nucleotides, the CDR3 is TGTGCTACCCTAGGTACGGGGAGCTCCTACAATGAGCAGTTCTTC.

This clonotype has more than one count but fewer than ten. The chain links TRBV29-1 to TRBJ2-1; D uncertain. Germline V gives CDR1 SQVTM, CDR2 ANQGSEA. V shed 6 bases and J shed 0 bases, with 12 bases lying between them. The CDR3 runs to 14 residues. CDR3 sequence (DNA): TGCAGCGTATTCGGGTCCAGCTCCTACAATGAGCAGTTCTTC. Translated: CSVFGSSSYNEQFF.

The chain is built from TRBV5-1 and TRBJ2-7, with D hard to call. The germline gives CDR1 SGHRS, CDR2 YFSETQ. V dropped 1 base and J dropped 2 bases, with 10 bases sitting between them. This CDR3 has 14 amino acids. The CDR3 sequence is CASSLSSETYEQYF. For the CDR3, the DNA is TGCGCCAGCAGCTTGTCCAGCGAAACCTACGAGCAGTACTTC.

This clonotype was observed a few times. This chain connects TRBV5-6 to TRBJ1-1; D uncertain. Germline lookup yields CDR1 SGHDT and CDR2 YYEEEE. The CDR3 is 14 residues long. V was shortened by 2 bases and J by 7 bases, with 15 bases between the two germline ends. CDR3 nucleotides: TGTGCCAGCAGCTTTTTAGGGTTTTGGAGTGAAGCTTTCTTT. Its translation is CASSFLGFWSEAFF. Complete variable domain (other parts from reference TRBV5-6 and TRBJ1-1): DAGVTQSPTHLIKTRGQQVTLRCSPKSGHDTVSWYQQALGQGPQFIFQYYEEEERQRGNFPDRFSGHQFPNYSSELNVNALLLGDSALYLCASSFLGFWSEAFFGQGTRLTVV.

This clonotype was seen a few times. This CDR3 is CASSFFGWDTEAFF. CDR3 coding DNA: TGTGCCAGCAGTTTTTTCGGTTGGGACACTGAAGCTTTCTTT. The chain carries TRBV5-6 and TRBJ1-1; D gene uncertain. Germline values: CDR1 SGHDT, CDR2 YYEEEE. V lost 5 bases to trimming and J lost 3 bases, with 14 bases between them. This CDR3 is built from 14 residues.

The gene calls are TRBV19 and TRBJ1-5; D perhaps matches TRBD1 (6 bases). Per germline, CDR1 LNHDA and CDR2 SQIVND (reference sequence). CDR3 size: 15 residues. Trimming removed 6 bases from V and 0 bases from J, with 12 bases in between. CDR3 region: CASSGGANSNQPQHF. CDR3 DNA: TGTGCCAGTAGCGGGGGGGCCAATAGCAATCAGCCCCAGCATTTT.